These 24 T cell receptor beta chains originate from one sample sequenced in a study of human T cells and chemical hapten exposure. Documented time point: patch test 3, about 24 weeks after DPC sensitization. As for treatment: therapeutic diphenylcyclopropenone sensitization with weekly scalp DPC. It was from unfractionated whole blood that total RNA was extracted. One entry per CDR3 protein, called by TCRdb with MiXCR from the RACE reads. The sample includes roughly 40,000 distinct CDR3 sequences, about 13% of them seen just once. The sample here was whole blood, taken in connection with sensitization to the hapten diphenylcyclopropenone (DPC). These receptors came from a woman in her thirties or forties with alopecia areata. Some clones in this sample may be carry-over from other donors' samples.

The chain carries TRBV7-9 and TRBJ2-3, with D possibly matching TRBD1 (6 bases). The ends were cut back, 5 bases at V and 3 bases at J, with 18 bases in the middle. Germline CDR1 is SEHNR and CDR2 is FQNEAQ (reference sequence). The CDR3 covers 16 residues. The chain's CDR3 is CASSIYRDTWTDTQYF. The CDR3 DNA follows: TGTGCCAGCAGCATTTACCGGGACACTTGGACAGATACGCAGTATTTT.

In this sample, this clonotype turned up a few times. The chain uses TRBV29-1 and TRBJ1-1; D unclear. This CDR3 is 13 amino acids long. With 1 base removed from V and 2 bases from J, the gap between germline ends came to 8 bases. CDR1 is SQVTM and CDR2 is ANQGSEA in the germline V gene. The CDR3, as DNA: TGCAGCGTTGAAGTATGGCGAAACACTGAAGCTTTCTTT. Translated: CSVEVWRNTEAFF.

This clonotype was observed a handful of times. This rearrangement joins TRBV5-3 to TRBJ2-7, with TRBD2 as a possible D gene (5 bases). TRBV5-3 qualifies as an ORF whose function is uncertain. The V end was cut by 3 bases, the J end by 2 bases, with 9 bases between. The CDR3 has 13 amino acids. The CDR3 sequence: CARSCGEPYEQYF. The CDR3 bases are TGTGCCAGAAGCTGTGGGGAGCCCTACGAGCAGTACTTC.

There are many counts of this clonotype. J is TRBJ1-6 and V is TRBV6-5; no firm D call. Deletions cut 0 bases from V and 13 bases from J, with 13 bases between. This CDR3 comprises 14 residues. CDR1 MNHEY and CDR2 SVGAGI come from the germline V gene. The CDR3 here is CASSYSRALGPLHF. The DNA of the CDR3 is TGTGCCAGCAGTTACTCTCGGGCCCTGGGCCCCCTCCACTTT.

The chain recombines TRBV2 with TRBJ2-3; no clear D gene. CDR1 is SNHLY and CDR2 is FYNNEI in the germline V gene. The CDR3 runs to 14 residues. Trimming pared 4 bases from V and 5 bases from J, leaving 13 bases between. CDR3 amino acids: CASSGSLGKDTQYF. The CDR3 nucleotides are TGTGCCAGCAGTGGATCGCTAGGCAAAGATACGCAGTATTTT.

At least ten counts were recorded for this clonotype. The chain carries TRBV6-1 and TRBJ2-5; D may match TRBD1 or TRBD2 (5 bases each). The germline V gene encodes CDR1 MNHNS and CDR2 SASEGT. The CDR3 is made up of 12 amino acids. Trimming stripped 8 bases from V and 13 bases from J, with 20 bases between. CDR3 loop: CASGGPGPLPYF. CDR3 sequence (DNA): TGTGCCAGCGGCGGTCCGGGACCCTTACCGTACTTC.

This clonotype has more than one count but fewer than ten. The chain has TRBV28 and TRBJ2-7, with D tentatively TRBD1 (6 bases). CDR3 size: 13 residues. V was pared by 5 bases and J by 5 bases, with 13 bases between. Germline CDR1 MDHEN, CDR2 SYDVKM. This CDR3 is CASSLRTAHEQYF. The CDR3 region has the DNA TGTGCCAGCAGTCTACGGACAGCCCACGAGCAGTACTTC.

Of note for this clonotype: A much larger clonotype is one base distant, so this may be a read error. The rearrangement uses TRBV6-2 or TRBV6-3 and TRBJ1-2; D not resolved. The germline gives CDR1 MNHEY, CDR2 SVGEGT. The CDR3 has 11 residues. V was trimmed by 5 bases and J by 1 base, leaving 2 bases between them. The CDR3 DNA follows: TGTGCCAGCAGTGTTAACTATGGCTACACCTTC. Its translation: CASSVNYGYTF.

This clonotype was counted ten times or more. DNA of the CDR3: TGTGCCAGCAGCGGTGGCCTAGGGGGGAGCTCTGGCACAGATACGCAGTATTTT. Amino acids: CASSGGLGGSSGTDTQYF. This chain joins TRBV28 and TRBJ2-3; D assignment may be TRBD1 or TRBD2 (6 bases each). CDR3 length: 18 amino acids. Germline V gene data show CDR1 as MDHEN and CDR2 as SYDVKM. Between the trimmed V and J ends, which lost 6 bases and 1 base, there was a span of 23 bases.

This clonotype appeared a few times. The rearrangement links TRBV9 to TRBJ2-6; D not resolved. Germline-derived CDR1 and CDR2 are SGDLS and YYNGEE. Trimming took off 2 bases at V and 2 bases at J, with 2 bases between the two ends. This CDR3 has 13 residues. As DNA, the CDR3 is TGTGCCAGCAGCGTCCCTGGGGCCAACGTCCTGACTTTC. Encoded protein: CASSVPGANVLTF.

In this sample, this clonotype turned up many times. In DNA form, the CDR3 reads TGCAGTGCTAGTGGGCCTTTAAGAAACACCATATATTTT. It yields the protein CSASGPLRNTIYF. The chain carries TRBV20-1 and TRBJ1-3, with unresolved D. CDR1 DFQATT and CDR2 SNEGSKA come from the germline V gene (reference sequence). The CDR3 extends over 13 amino acids. Between the trimmed V and J ends, which lost 3 bases and 5 bases, there was a span of 11 bases.

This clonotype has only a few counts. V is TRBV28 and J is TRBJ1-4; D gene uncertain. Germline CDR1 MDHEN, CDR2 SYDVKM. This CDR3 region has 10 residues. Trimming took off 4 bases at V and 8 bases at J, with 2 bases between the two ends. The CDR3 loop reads CASSSEKLFF. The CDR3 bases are TGTGCCAGCAGTTCCGAAAAACTGTTTTTT.

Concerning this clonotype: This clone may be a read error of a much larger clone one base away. DNA of the CDR3: TGTGCCAGCAGCTTAGGACTAGCGAGTGCCGGGGAGCTGCTTTTT. This sequence encodes CASSLGLASAGELLF. The chain links TRBV7-2 to TRBJ2-2; 8 bases align to TRBD2. The CDR3 loop spans 15 amino acids. The germline CDR1 and CDR2 sequences are SGHTA and FQGNSA.

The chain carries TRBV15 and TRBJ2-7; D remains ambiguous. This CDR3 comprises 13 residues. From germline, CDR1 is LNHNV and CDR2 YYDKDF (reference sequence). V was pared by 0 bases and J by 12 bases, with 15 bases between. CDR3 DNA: TGTGCCACCAGCAGAGATCTTGGGTCAGTTCTGTACTTC. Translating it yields CATSRDLGSVLYF.

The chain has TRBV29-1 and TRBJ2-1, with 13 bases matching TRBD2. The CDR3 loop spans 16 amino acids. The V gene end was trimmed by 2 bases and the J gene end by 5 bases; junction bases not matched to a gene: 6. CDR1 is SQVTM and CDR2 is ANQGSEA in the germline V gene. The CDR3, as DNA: TGCAGCGTTGAAATCGGAGGACTAGCGGGGGACAATGAGCAGTTCTTC. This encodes CSVEIGGLAGDNEQFF.

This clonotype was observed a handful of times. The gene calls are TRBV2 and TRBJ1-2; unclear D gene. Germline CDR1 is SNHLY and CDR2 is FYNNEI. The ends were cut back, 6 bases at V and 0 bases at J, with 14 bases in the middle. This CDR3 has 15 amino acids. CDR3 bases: TGTGCCAGCAGCCCAAGACAAAAATCTAACTATGGCTACACCTTC. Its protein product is CASSPRQKSNYGYTF.

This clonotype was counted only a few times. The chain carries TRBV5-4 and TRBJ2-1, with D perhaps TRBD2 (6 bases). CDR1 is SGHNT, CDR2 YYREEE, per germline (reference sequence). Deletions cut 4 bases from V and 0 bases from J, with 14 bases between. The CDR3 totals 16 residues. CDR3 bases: TGTGCCAGCAGCCCCCGACTAGAGGTCTCCTACAATGAGCAGTTCTTC. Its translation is CASSPRLEVSYNEQFF.

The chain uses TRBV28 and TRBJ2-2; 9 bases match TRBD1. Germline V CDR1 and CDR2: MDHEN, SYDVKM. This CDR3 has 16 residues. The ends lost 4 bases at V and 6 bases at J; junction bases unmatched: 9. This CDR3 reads CASSSQGTGRPGELFF. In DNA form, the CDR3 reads TGTGCCAGCAGTTCCCAGGGGACAGGGCGACCCGGGGAGCTGTTTTTT.

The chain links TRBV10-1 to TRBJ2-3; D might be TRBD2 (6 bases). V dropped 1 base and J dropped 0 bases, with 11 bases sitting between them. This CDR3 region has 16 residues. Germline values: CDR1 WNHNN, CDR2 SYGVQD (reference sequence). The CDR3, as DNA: TGCGCCAGCAGTGAGTTATCCGGGACTAGCACAGATACGCAGTATTTT. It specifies CASSELSGTSTDTQYF.

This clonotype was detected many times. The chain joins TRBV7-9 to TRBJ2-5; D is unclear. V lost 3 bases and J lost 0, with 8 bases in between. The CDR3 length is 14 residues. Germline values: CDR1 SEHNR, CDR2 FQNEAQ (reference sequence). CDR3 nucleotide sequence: TGTGCCAGCAGCTTCAACAGAGACCAAGAGACCCAGTACTTC. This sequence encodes CASSFNRDQETQYF.

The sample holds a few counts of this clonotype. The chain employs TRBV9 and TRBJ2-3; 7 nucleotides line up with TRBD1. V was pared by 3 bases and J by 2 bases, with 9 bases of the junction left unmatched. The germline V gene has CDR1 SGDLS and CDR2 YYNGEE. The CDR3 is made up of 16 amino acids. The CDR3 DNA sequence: TGTGCCAGCAGCGGAAGGGGGCCAGGAACCACAGATACGCAGTATTTT. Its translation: CASSGRGPGTTDTQYF.

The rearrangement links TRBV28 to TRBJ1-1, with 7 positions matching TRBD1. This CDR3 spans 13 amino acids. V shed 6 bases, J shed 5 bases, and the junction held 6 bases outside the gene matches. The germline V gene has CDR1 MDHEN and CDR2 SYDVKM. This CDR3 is CASRVDRDTEAFF. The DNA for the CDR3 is TGTGCCAGCAGGGTAGACAGGGATACTGAAGCTTTCTTT. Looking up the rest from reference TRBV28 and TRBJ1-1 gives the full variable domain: DVKVTQSSRYLVKRTGEKVFLECVQDMDHENMFWYRQDPGLGLRLIYFSYDVKMKEKGDIPEGYSVSREKKERFSLILESASTNQTSMYLCASRVDRDTEAFFGQGTRLTVV.

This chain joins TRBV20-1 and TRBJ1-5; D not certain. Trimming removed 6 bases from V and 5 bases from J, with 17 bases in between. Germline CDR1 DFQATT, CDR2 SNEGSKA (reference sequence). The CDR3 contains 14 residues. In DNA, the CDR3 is TGCAGTGCGGTGGGTCCTATTCGAGATCAGCCCCAGCATTTT. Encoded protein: CSAVGPIRDQPQHF.

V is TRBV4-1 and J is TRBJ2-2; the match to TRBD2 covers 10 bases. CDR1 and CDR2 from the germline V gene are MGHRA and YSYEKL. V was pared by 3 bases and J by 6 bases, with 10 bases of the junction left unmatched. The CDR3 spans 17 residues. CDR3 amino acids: CASSQVGASGSAGELFF. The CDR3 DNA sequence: TGCGCCAGCAGCCAGGTTGGGGCTAGCGGGAGCGCCGGGGAGCTGTTTTTT.